This T cell receptor (beta chain) was sequenced during a study of human T cells and chemical hapten exposure. TCRdb reprocessed the RACE reads via MiXCR and lists one record per CDR3 protein. Of some 96,000 distinct CDR3 sequences listed, about 9.3% are singletons. The sample's time point: patch test 2, 6 weeks after DPC sensitization. Treatment described: therapeutic diphenylcyclopropenone sensitization with weekly scalp DPC. This clonotype turned up a few times. V was pared by 0 bases and J by 5 bases, with 10 bases between. The CDR3 is 13 amino acids. Germline CDR1 reads GTSNPN; CDR2 reads SVGIG (reference sequence).

The clonotype originates from a woman aged 40 to 50 with alopecia areata. Some clones in this sample may be carry-over from other donors' samples. V is TRBV30 and J is TRBJ1-1; no reliable D call. The sequenced sample was whole blood, obtained in connection with sensitization to the hapten diphenylcyclopropenone (DPC). The CDR3, as DNA: TGTGCCTGGAGTGTATCGGGTGGGACTGAAGCTTTCTTT. This gives the protein CAWSVSGGTEAFF.